This T cell receptor (beta chain) was sequenced in a study of T cell changes during pregnancy in multiple sclerosis. J lost 4 bases, V lost 5 bases, and 7 bases had no gene match. The CDR3 is 14 amino acids. Per germline, CDR1 SGHNT and CDR2 YENEEA. Assay: immunoSEQ multiplex PCR; the TCRdb copy retains only in-frame clones and omits some. This table holds over 85,000 clones, 91% found once. Sequenced here: peripheral blood, sampled after pregnancy. The receptor comes from a female donor in good health, enrolled as a control in a pregnancy study. The V call is TRBV11-3, the J call TRBJ2-5, with 7 bases aligning to TRBD2. CDR3 loop: CASSATGGRETQYF. The CDR3 DNA sequence: TGTGCCAGCAGCGCAACGGGGGGACGAGAGACCCAGTACTTC.